This entry lists 15 T cell receptor beta chains sequenced from one sample in a study of blood T cell repertoires in COVID-19. Only in-frame clones appear in the TCRdb table, and some are missing; sequencing was by immunoSEQ multiplex PCR. In the table there are under 100,000 clones, about 88% of which are singletons. The source material was peripheral blood. These receptors originate from a middle-aged man with acute or convalescent COVID-19.

The chain joins TRBV11-3 to TRBJ1-1; TRBD1 matches at 8 bases. Germline values: CDR1 SGHNT, CDR2 YENEEA. This CDR3 is built from 20 residues. With V trimmed by 0 bases and J by 0 bases, 15 bases remained unmatched. CDR3 nucleotides: TGTGCCAGCAGCTTAGATGGGAATGATCCGAGGACAGGGATGAACACTGAAGCTTTCTTT. Translating gives CASSLDGNDPRTGMNTEAFF.

This rearrangement joins TRBV6-5 to TRBJ1-1, with unresolved D. The CDR3 length is 11 residues. Germline V gives CDR1 MNHEY, CDR2 SVGAGI. V lost 7 bases to trimming and J lost 8 bases, with 11 bases between them. CDR3 sequence: CASKRALEAFF. The CDR3 bases are TGTGCCAGCAAGCGGGCACTCGAAGCTTTCTTT.

CDR3 bases: TGTGCCAGCAAGCGGGGGTATAGCAATCAGCCCCAGCATTTT. Translated: CASKRGYSNQPQHF. J is TRBJ1-5 and V is TRBV6-6; D is perhaps TRBD1 (5 bases). Germline V gene lookup returns CDR1 MNHNY and CDR2 SVGAGI (reference sequence). CDR3 length: 14 residues. V dropped 7 bases and J dropped 0 bases, with 10 bases sitting between them.

This chain's CDR3 is CASSVTGGYAEAFF. The CDR3 DNA follows: TGTGCCAGCAGCGTTACAGGGGGATACGCTGAAGCTTTCTTT. The V and J genes are TRBV7-9 and TRBJ1-1; 8 nucleotides line up with TRBD1. With V trimmed by 5 bases and J by 6 bases, 8 bases remained unmatched. CDR3 length: 14 amino acids. The germline CDR1 and CDR2 sequences are SEHNR and FQNEAQ (reference sequence).

The chain joins TRBV5-3 to TRBJ2-7; weak D call: TRBD2 (5 bases). TRBV5-3 is an open reading frame whose function is uncertain. This CDR3 has 13 residues. V was trimmed by 2 bases and J by 9 bases, leaving 15 bases between them. The CDR3 loop reads CARSLSRQEVQYV. The CDR3 nucleotides are TGTGCCAGAAGCTTAAGTAGGCAGGAGGTGCAGTACGTC.

This chain uses TRBV28 with TRBJ1-5, with D unclear. The CDR3 runs to 16 residues. The germline gives CDR1 MDHEN, CDR2 SYDVKM. The germline V and J ends were trimmed by 3 bases and 0 bases, with 12 bases remaining between them. CDR3 nucleotides: TGTGCCAGCAGTTTCGGAGGGCACGGTAGCAATCAGCCCCAGCATTTT. It codes for CASSFGGHGSNQPQHF.

This clone showed up just once. This chain uses TRBV28 with TRBJ2-6; 8 bases map to TRBD1. The ends lost 6 bases at V and 2 bases at J; junction bases unmatched: 6. CDR3 length equals 16 residues. Germline CDR1 reads MDHEN; CDR2 reads SYDVKM. The CDR3 loop is CASRRTGHTGANVLTF. The DNA of the CDR3 is TGTGCCAGCAGGAGGACAGGGCACACTGGGGCCAACGTCCTGACTTTC. Looking up the rest from reference TRBV28 and TRBJ2-6 gives the full variable domain: DVKVTQSSRYLVKRTGEKVFLECVQDMDHENMFWYRQDPGLGLRLIYFSYDVKMKEKGDIPEGYSVSREKKERFSLILESASTNQTSMYLCASRRTGHTGANVLTFGAGSRLTVL.

V gene TRBV30 combines with J gene TRBJ2-6; weak D call: TRBD1 (6 bases). Germline CDR1 and CDR2: GTSNPN and SVGIG (reference sequence). The CDR3 sequence is 13 residues long. The CDR3 protein is CAHGQSGANVLTF. The CDR3 DNA reads TGTGCACATGGACAGTCTGGGGCCAACGTCCTGACTTTC.

The chain has TRBV5-4 and TRBJ2-1, with D perhaps TRBD1 (5 bases). V was trimmed by 2 bases and J by 6 bases, leaving 12 bases between them. The CDR3 loop spans 14 amino acids. CDR1 SGHNT and CDR2 YYREEE come from the germline V gene (reference sequence). CDR3 region: CASSFDSRSNEQFF. CDR3 bases: TGTGCCAGCAGCTTCGACAGCCGCTCCAATGAGCAGTTCTTC.

V usage is TRBV11-2 and J usage is TRBJ2-5; D remains ambiguous. Germline assignment: CDR1 SGHAT and CDR2 FQNNGV. The CDR3 consists of 15 residues. The germline V and J ends were trimmed by 1 base and 3 bases, with 12 bases remaining between them. In nucleotides, the CDR3 is TGTGCCAGCAGCTTAGGTTTCACGGTTGAAGAGACCCAGTACTTC. Amino acid sequence: CASSLGFTVEETQYF. Based on the CDR3 plus reference TRBV11-2 and TRBJ2-5, the full variable domain is EAGVAQSPRYKIIEKRQSVAFWCNPISGHATLYWYQQILGQGPKLLIQFQNNGVVDDSQLPKDRFSAERLKGVDSTLKIQPAKLEDSAVYLCASSLGFTVEETQYFGPGTRLLVL.

The V call is TRBV4-1, the J call TRBJ1-1; no clear D. V was shortened by 7 bases and J by 1 base, with 10 bases between the two germline ends. The CDR3 loop spans 13 amino acids. Germline V lookup: CDR1 MGHRA, CDR2 YSYEKL. CDR3 region: CASTSLGNTEAFF. The CDR3 nucleotides are TGCGCCAGCACGAGTCTAGGGAACACTGAAGCTTTCTTT.

V gene TRBV30 combines with J gene TRBJ1-2; 11 nucleotides line up with TRBD1. The CDR3 runs to 14 residues. V lost 0 bases to trimming and J lost 4 bases; unmatched junction nucleotides: 1. Germline CDR1 and CDR2: GTSNPN and SVGIG (reference sequence). The CDR3 DNA follows: TGTGCCTGGAGTGTCGGACAGGGGGCCTATGGCTACACCTTC. Translation gives CAWSVGQGAYGYTF.

The rearrangement uses TRBV10-1 and TRBJ2-1; tentative D call: TRBD2 (6 bases). V was trimmed by 0 bases and J by 0 bases, leaving 12 bases between them. Germline V lookup: CDR1 WNHNN, CDR2 SYGVQD (reference sequence). This CDR3 is 17 amino acids long. The CDR3 DNA is TGCGCCAGCAGTGAGTCGGAGCGGGCCTCCTCCTACAATGAGCAGTTCTTC. Its translation is CASSESERASSYNEQFF.

The V gene is TRBV10-3, the J gene TRBJ2-3; TRBD2 matches at 10 bases. The CDR3 loop spans 14 amino acids. CDR1 and CDR2 (germline): ENHRY, SYGVKD. Unmatched junction bases numbered 1, after V lost 6 bases and J lost 1 base. CDR3 protein: CAISGTSGTDTQYF. For the CDR3, the DNA is TGTGCCATCAGCGGGACTAGCGGCACAGATACGCAGTATTTT.

The rearrangement links TRBV5-1 to TRBJ2-1, with TRBD1 matching 9 bases. Per germline, CDR1 SGHRS and CDR2 YFSETQ. With V trimmed by 5 bases and J by 5 bases, 8 bases remained unmatched. CDR3 size: 15 residues. CDR3 coding DNA: TGCGCCAGCAGGTCGGGACAGGGACATAACAATGAGCAGTTCTTC. Its translation is CASRSGQGHNNEQFF.